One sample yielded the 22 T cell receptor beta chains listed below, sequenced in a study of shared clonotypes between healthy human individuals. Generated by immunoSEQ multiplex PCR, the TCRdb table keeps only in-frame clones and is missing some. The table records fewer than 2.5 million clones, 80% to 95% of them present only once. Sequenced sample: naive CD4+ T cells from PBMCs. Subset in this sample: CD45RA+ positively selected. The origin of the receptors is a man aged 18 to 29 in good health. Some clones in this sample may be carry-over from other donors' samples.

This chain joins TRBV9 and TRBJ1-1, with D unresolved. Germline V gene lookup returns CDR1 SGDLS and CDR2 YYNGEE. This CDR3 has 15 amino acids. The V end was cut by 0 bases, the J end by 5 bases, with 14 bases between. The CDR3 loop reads CASSVEGRTGTEAFF. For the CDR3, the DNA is TGTGCCAGCAGCGTAGAGGGCCGCACGGGGACTGAAGCTTTCTTT.

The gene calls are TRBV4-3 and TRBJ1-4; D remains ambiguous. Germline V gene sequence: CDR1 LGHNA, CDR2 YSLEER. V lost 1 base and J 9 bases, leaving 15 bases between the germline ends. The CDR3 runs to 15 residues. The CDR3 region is CASSQGTQQSQKLFF. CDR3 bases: TGCGCCAGCAGCCAAGGAACGCAGCAGAGTCAAAAACTGTTTTTT.

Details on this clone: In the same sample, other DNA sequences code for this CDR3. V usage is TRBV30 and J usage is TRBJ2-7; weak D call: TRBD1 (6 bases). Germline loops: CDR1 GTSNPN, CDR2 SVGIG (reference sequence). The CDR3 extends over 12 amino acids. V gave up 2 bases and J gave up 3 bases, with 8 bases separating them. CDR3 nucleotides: TGTGCCTGGAGTCCACAGGGCTACGAGCAGTACTTC. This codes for CAWSPQGYEQYF.

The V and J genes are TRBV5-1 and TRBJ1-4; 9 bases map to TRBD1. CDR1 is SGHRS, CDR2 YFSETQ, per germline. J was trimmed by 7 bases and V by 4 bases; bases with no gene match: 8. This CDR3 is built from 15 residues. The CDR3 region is CASSRKQGAGEKLFF. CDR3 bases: TGCGCCAGCAGCCGGAAACAGGGGGCTGGTGAAAAACTGTTTTTT.

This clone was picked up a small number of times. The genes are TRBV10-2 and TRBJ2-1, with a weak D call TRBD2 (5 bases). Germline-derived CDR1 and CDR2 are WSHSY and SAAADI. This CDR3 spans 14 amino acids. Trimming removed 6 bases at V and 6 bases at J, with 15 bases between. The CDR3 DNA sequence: TGCGCCAGCAGGGACTCTCTATCCCGCAATGAGCAGTTCTTC. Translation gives CASRDSLSRNEQFF.

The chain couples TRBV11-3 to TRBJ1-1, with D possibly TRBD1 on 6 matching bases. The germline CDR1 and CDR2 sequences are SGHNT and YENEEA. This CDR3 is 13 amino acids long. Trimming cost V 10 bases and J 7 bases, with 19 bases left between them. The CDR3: CATPTGYPNEAFF. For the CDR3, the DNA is TGTGCCACCCCTACAGGGTATCCTAATGAAGCTTTCTTT. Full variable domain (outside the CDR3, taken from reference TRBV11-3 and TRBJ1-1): EAGVVQSPRYKIIEKKQPVAFWCNPISGHNTLYWYLQNLGQGPELLIRYENEEAVDDSQLPKDRFSAERLKGVDSTLKIQPAELGDSAVYLCATPTGYPNEAFFGQGTRLTVV.

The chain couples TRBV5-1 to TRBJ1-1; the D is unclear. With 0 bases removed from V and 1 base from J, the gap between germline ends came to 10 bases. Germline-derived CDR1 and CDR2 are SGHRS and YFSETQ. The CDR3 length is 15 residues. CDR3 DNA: TGCGCCAGCAGCTTGGCAGCCACTCCGAACACTGAAGCTTTCTTT. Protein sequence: CASSLAATPNTEAFF.

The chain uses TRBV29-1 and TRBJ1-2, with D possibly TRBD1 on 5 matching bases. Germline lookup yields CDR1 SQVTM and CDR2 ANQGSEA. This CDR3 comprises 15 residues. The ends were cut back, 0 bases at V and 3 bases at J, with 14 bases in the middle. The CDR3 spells CSVEDHLGRDYGYTF. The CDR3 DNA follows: TGCAGCGTTGAAGATCATCTGGGGCGCGACTATGGCTACACCTTC.

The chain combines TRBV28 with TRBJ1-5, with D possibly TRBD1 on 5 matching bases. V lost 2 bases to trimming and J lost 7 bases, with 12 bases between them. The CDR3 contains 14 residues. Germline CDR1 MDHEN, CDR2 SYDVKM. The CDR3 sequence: CASSLVQGGQPQHF. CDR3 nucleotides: TGTGCCAGCAGTTTAGTGCAGGGAGGGCAGCCCCAGCATTTT. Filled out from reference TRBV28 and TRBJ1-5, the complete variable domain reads DVKVTQSSRYLVKRTGEKVFLECVQDMDHENMFWYRQDPGLGLRLIYFSYDVKMKEKGDIPEGYSVSREKKERFSLILESASTNQTSMYLCASSLVQGGQPQHFGDGTRLSIL.

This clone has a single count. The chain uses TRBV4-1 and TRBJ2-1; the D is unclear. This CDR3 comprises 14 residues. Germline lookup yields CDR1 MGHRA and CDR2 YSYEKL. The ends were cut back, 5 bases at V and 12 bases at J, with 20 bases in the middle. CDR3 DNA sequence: TGCGCCAGCAGCATCCCCGAACGCGGAATTAGGCAGTTCTTC. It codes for CASSIPERGIRQFF.

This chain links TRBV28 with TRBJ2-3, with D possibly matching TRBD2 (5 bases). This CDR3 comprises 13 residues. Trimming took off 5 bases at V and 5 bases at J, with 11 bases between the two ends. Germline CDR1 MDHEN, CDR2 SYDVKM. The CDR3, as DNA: TGTGCCAGCAGTGGCCGGGATGGAGATACGCAGTATTTT. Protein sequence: CASSGRDGDTQYF.

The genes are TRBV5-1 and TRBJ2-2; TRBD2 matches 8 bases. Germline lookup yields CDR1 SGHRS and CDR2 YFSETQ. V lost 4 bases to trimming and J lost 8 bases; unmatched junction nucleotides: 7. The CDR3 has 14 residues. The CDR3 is CASSALAGSGELFF. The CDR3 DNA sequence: TGCGCCAGCAGCGCCTTAGCGGGGTCGGGGGAGCTGTTTTTT.

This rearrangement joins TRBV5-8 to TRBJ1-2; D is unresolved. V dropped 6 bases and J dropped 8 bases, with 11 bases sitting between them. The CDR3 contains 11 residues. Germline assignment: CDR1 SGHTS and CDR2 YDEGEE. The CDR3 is CASTSFLGYTF. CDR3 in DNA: TGTGCCAGCACCTCATTTCTGGGCTACACCTTC.

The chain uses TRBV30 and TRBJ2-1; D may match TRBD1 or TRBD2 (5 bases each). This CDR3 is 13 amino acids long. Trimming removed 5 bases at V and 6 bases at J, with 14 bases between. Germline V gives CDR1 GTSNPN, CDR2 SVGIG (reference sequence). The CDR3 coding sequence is TGTGCCTGGCATACCGGGACCTTCAATGAGCAGTTCTTC. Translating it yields CAWHTGTFNEQFF.

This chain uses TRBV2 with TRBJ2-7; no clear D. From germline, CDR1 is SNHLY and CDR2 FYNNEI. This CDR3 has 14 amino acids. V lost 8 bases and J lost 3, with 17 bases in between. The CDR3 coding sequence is TGTGCCAGCCGTGCCCGTTTTCTGGGCTACGAGCAGTACTTC. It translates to CASRARFLGYEQYF.

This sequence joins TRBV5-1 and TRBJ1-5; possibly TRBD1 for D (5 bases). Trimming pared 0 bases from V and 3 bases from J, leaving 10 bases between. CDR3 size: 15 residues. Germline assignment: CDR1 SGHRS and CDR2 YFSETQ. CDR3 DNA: TGCGCCAGCAGCTTGGGCGGGGCCCCCAATCAGCCCCAGCATTTT. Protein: CASSLGGAPNQPQHF.

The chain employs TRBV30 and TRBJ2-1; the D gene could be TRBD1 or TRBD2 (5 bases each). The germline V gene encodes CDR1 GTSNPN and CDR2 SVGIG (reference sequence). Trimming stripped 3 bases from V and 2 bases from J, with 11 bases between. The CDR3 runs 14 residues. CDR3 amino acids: CAWRAQGAYNEQFF. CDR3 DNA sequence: TGTGCCTGGAGGGCTCAGGGAGCCTACAATGAGCAGTTCTTC.

CDR3 in DNA: TGTGCCAGTAGTCAGTGGACAGGGGGCGAAGAACAGCCCCAGCATTTT. As protein: CASSQWTGGEEQPQHF. The rearrangement links TRBV19 to TRBJ1-5; 11 bases agree with TRBD1. Germline CDR1 LNHDA, CDR2 SQIVND (reference sequence). CDR3 length equals 16 residues. Trimming removed 5 bases from V and 7 bases from J; junction bases left unmatched: 10.

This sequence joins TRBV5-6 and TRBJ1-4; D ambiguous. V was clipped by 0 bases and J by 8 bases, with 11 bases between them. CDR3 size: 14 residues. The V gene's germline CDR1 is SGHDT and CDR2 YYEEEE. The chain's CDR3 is CASSLDAGREKLFF. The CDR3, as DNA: TGTGCCAGCAGCTTGGATGCCGGGAGGGAAAAACTGTTTTTT.

In DNA form, the CDR3 reads TGTGCCAGCAGTGGGTACAGGGCAAATGAGCAGTTCTTC. Its protein is CASSGYRANEQFF. The chain employs TRBV2 and TRBJ2-1, with a tentative D call TRBD1 (6 bases). This CDR3 has 13 residues. Germline CDR1 and CDR2: SNHLY and FYNNEI. V lost 4 bases and J 7 bases, leaving 11 bases between the germline ends.

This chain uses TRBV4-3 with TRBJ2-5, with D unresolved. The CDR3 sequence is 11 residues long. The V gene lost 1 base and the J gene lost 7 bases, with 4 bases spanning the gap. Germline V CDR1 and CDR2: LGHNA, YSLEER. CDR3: CASSQAGTQYF. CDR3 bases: TGCGCCAGCAGCCAAGCGGGGACCCAGTACTTC.

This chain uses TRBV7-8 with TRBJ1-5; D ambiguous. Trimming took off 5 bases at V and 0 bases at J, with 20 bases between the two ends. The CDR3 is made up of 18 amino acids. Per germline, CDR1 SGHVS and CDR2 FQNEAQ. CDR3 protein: CASSRTHQDGYSNQPQHF. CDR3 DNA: TGTGCCAGCAGCCGCACCCACCAGGACGGTTATAGCAATCAGCCCCAGCATTTT.